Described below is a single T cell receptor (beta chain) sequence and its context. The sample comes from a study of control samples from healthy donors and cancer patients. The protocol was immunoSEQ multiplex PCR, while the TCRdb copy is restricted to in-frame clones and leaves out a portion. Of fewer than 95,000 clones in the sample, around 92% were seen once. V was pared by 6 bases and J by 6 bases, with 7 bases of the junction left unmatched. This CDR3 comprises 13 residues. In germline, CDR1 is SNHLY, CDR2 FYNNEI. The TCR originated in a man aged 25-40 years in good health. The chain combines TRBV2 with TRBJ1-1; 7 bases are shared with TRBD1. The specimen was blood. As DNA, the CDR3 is TGTGCCAGCAGGGGGGACAGAGCTGCTGAAGCTTTCTTT. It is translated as CASRGDRAAEAFF.